This T cell receptor (beta chain) is from a study of blood T cell repertoires in COVID-19. Study in general: Samples taken during acute and convalescent COVID-19 were collected in the United States, Italy and Spain. PBMCs, B-cell-depleted T cells, or T cells provided the cDNA or gDNA that made up the material.

The CDR3 is 12 residues long. Germline CDR1 is MNHEY and CDR2 is SVGAGI. Trimming removed 6 bases from V and 6 bases from J; junction bases left unmatched: 5. Methods used by the authors: Cell counts per sample came from amplifying reference gene primers. The assay was immunoSEQ multiplex PCR, and TCRdb's table has in-frame clones only and misses some. V and J calls and clone size come straight from that table; D and trimming were deduced from the DNA. The sample comprises about 270,000 clones, around 86% of which are singletons, and about an eighth rests with the top ten. The chain uses TRBV6-5 and TRBJ2-7; TRBD1 aligns across 7 bases. The sequence derives from a human donor in a cohort sampled during active COVID-19. The sample comprised peripheral blood. The CDR3 DNA is TGTGCCAGCAGACAAGGGGGCGGCGAGCAGTACTTC. It specifies CASRQGGGEQYF.